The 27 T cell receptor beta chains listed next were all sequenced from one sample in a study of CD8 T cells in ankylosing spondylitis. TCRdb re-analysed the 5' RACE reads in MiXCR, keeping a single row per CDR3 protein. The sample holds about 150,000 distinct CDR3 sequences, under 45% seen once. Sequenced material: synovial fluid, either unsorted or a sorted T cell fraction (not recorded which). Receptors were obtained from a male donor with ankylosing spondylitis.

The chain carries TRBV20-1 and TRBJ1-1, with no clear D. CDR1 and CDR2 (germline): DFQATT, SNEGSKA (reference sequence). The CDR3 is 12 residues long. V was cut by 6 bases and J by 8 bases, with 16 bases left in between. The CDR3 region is CSARDETEEAFF. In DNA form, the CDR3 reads TGCAGTGCCCGGGATGAGACCGAAGAAGCTTTCTTT.

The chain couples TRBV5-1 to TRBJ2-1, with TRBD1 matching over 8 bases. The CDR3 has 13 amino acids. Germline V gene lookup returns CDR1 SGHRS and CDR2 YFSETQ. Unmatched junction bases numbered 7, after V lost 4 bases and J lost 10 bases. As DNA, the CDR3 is TGCGCCAGCAGCCCGGACAGGGAATGGGAGCAGTTCTTC. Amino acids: CASSPDREWEQFF.

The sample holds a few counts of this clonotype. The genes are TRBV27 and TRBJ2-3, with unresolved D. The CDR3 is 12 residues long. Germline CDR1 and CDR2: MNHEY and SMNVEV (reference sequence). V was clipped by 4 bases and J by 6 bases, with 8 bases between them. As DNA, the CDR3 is TGTGCCAGCAGTTCCGAGCCGGATACGCAGTATTTT. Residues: CASSSEPDTQYF.

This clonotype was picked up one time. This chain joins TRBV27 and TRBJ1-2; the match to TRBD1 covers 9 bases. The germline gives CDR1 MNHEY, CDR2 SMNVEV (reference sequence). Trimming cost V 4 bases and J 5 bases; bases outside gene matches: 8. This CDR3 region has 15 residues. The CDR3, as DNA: TGTGCCAGCAGTTCCCCGGGACAGGGTACTTATGGCTACACCTTC. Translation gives CASSSPGQGTYGYTF.

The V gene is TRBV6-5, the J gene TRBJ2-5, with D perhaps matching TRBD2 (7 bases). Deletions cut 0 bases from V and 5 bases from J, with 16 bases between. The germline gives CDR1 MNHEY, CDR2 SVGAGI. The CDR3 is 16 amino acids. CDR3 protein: CASSYSRVAGAETQYF. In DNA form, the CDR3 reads TGTGCCAGCAGTTACTCGAGGGTGGCGGGGGCGGAGACCCAGTACTTC.

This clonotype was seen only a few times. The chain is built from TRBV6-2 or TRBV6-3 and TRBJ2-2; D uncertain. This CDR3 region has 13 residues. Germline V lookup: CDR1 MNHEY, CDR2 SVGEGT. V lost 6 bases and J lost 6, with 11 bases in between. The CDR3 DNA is TGTGCCAGCAGATCACCCCGGGCCGGGGAGCTGTTTTTT. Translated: CASRSPRAGELFF.

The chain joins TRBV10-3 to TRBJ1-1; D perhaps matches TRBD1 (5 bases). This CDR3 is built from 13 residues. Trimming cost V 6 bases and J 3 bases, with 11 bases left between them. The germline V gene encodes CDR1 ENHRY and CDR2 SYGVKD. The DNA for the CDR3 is TGTGCCATCAGCGAGCTGGGGGACACTGAAGCTTTCTTT. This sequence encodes CAISELGDTEAFF.

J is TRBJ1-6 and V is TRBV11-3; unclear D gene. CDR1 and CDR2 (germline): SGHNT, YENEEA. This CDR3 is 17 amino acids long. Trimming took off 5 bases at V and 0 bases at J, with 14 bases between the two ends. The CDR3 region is CASSRLTISSYNSPLHF. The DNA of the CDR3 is TGTGCCAGCAGCCGTCTCACGATCAGCTCCTATAATTCACCCCTCCACTTT.

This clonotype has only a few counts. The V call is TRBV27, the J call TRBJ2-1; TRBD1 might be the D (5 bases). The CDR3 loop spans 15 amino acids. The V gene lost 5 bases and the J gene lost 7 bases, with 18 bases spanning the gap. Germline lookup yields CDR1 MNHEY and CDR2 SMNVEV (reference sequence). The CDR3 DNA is TGTGCCAGCAGTATTTCGAATTTAGGGGTGAATGAGCAGTTCTTC. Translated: CASSISNLGVNEQFF.

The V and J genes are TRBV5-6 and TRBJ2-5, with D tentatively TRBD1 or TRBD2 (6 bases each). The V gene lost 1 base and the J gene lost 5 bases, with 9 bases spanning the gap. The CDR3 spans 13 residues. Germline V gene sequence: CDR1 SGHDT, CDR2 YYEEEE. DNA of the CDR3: TGTGCCAGCAGCTTGACAGGGAGGGAGACCCAGTACTTC. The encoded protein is CASSLTGRETQYF.

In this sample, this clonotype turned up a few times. CDR3 amino acids: CASSDGQGEYNEQFF. For the CDR3, the DNA is TGTGCCAGCAGTGACGGACAGGGAGAATACAATGAGCAGTTCTTC. This sequence joins TRBV6-4 and TRBJ2-1, with 8 bases identical to TRBD1. Germline loops: CDR1 MRHNA, CDR2 SNTAGT. This CDR3 has 15 amino acids. V was pared by 2 bases and J by 4 bases, with 4 bases of the junction left unmatched.

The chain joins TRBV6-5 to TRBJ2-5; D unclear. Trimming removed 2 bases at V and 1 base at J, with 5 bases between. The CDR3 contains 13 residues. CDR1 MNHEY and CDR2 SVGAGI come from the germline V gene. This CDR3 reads CASSYGGQETQYF. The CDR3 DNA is TGTGCCAGCAGTTACGGCGGCCAAGAGACCCAGTACTTC.

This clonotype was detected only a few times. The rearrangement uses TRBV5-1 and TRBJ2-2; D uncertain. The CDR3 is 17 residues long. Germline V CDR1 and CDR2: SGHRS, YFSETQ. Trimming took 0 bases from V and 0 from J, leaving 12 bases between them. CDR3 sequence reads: CASSLAGGGANTGELFF. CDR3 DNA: TGCGCCAGCAGCTTGGCTGGCGGCGGCGCGAACACCGGGGAGCTGTTTTTT.

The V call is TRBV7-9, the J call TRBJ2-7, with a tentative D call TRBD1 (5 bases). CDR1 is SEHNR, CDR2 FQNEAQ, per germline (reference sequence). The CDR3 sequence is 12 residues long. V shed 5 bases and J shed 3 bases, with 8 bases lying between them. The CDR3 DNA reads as TGTGCCAGCAGCGTAGACAGCTACGAGCAGTACTTC. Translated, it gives CASSVDSYEQYF. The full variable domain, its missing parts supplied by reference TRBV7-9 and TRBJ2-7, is DTGVSQNPRHKITKRGQNVTFRCDPISEHNRLYWYRQTLGQGPEFLTYFQNEAQLEKSRLLSDRFSAERPKGSFSTLEIQRTEQGDSAMYLCASSVDSYEQYFGPGTRLTVT.

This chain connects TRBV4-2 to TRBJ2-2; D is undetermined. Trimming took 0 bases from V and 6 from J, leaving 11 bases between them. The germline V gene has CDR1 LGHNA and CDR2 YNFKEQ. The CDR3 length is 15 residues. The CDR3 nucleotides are TGTGCCAGCAGCCAAGAGTTCGCAGGAGCCGGGGAGCTGTTTTTT. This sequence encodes CASSQEFAGAGELFF.

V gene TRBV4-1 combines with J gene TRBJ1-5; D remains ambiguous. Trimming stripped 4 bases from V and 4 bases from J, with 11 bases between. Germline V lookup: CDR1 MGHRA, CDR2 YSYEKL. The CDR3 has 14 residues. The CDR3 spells CASSPRHYNQPQHF. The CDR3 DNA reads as TGCGCCAGCAGCCCTCGACACTATAATCAGCCCCAGCATTTT.

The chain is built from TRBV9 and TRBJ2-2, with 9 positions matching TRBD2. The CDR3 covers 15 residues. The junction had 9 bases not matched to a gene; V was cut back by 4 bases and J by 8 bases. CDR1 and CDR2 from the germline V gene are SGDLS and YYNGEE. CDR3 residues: CASSPWTSAGGELFF. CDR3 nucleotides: TGTGCCAGCAGCCCTTGGACTAGCGCCGGGGGGGAGCTGTTTTTT.

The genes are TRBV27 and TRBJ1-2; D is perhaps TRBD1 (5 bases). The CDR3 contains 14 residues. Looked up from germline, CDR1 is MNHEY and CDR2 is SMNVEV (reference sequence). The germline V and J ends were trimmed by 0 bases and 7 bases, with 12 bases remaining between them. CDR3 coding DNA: TGTGCCAGCAGTTTATCGAGGGCGGGGGTTGGCTACACCTTC. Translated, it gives CASSLSRAGVGYTF.

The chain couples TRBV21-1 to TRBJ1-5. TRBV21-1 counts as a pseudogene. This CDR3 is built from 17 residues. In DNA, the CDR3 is TGTGCCAGCAGCAATACATGTCCAGGAGGGGGCAATCAGCCCCAGCATTTT. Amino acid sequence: CASSNTCPGGGNQPQHF.

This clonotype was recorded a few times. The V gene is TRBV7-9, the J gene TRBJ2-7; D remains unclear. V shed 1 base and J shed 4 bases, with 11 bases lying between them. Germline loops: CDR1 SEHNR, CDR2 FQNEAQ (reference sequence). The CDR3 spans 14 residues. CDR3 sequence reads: CASSLGWGLYEQYF. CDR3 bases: TGTGCCAGCAGCTTAGGATGGGGTCTGTACGAGCAGTACTTC.

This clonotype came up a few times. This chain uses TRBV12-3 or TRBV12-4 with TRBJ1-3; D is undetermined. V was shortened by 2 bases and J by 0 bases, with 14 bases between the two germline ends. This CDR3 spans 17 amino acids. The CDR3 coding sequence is TGTGCCAGCAGTTTATTGGCAGGACCGCTCTCTGGAAACACCATATATTTT. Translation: CASSLLAGPLSGNTIYF.

CDR3 nucleotide sequence: TGTGCCAGCAGCCAAAGTAGGGGACAGGGGTTCTACGAGCAGTACTTC. Translation gives CASSQSRGQGFYEQYF. The rearrangement links TRBV3-1 to TRBJ2-7, with 10 bases that match TRBD1. The V segment lost 2 bases and the J segment 3 bases; nucleotides outside the gene matches: 7. The V gene's germline CDR1 is LGHDT and CDR2 YNNKEL (reference sequence). The CDR3 contains 16 residues.

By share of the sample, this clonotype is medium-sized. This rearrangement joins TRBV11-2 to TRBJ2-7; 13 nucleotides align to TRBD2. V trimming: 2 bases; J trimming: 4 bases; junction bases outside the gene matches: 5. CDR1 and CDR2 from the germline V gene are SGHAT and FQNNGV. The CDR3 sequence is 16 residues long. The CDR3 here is CASSLLPGLAGYEQYF. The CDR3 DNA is TGTGCCAGCAGCTTACTACCGGGACTAGCGGGGTACGAGCAGTACTTC.

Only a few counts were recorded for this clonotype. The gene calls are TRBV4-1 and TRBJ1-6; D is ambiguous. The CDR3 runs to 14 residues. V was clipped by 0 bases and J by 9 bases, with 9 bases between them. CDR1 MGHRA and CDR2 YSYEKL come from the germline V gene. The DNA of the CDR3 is TGCGCCAGCAGCCAAGAAGGGCCCCTTTCACCCCTCCACTTT. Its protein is CASSQEGPLSPLHF.

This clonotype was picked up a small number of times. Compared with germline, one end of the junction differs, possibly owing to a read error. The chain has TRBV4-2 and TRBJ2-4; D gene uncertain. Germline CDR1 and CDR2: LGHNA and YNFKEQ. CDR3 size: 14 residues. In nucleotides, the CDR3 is TGTGCCAGCAGCCAAGGTCCTCTCAAAAACCTTCAGTACTTC. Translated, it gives CASSQGPLKNLQYF.

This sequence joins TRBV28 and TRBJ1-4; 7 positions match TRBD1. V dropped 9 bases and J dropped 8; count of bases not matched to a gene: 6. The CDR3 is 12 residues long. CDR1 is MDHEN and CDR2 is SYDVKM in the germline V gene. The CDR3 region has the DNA TGTGCCAGAGGACAGGACAAGGAAAAACTGTTTTTT. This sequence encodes CARGQDKEKLFF.

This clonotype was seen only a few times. The CDR3 loop is CASSTTGPPNTEAFF. The CDR3 coding sequence is TGTGCCAGCAGCACGACAGGGCCTCCGAACACTGAAGCTTTCTTT. This chain connects TRBV11-2 to TRBJ1-1; TRBD1 matches at 7 bases. V lost 5 bases to trimming and J lost 1 base; unmatched junction nucleotides: 7. The CDR3 is 15 amino acids. Germline-derived CDR1 and CDR2 are SGHAT and FQNNGV.